Sequencing of this T cell receptor beta chain was carried out in a study of T-cell reconstitution after alpha-beta-depleted transplantation in children. V was cut by 5 bases and J by 7 bases, with 12 bases left in between. This CDR3 region has 14 residues. Preparing the TCRbeta library involved the use of unique molecular identifiers. TCRdb re-derived calls from the PCR reads in MiXCR, one entry per CDR3 protein. The table has about 440,000 distinct CDR3 sequences, 43% seen once. About this clonotype: Its specificity is unknown.

Study-level findings and limits: Alpha-beta T cells present about two months after transplant were reported to originate from several hundred expanded graft clones. Diversity and T-cell counts at one year after transplant derived mostly from new T cells.

The specimen comprised PBMCs, sampled before TCRalphabeta/CD19-depleted stem cell transplant. The chain uses TRBV12-3 or TRBV12-4 and TRBJ1-6, with D maybe TRBD1 (6 bases). The TCR was taken from a girl aged 2 to 10 with aplastic anemia, due to receive a stem cell transplant. The CDR3 DNA reads TGTGCCAGCAGTCTCCGGGACACAAATTCACCCCTCCACTTT. Amino acids: CASSLRDTNSPLHF.